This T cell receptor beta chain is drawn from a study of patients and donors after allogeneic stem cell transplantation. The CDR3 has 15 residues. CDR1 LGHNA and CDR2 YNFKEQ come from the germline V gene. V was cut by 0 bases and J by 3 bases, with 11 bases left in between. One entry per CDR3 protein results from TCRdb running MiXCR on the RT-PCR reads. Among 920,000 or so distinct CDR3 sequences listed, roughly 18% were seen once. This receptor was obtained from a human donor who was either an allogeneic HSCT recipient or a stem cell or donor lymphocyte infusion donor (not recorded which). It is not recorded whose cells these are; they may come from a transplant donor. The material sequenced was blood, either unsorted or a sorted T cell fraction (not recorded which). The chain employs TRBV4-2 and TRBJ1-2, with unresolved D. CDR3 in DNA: TGTGCCAGCAGCCAAGATGCCAGCTCGGACTATGGCTACACCTTC. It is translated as CASSQDASSDYGYTF.